This T cell receptor (beta chain) was recovered during a study of human T cells and chemical hapten exposure. TCRdb called the RACE reads again in MiXCR, with one record for every CDR3 protein. The data contain about 64,000 distinct CDR3 sequences, more than 9.5% of them singletons. V was cut by 3 bases and J by 8 bases, with 11 bases left in between. CDR3 length: 12 amino acids. The time point was: patch test 3, about 24 weeks after DPC sensitization. Specified treatment: therapeutic diphenylcyclopropenone sensitization with weekly scalp DPC. The source of this sequence is a woman aged 25 to 45 with alopecia areata. Some clones in this sample may be carry-over from other donors' samples. Sequenced material: whole blood, taken in connection with sensitization to the hapten diphenylcyclopropenone (DPC). This rearrangement joins TRBV12-3 or TRBV12-4 to TRBJ2-7, with D maybe TRBD2 (5 bases). The CDR3 region is CASSLEAAKQYF. DNA of the CDR3: TGTGCCAGCAGTTTGGAGGCGGCAAAGCAGTACTTC.